This TCR beta chain is drawn from a study of monozygotic twins with inflammatory bowel disease. Study-wide findings and caveats: Support for any single strong IBD-associated signal or clonotype was not found. Immunosuppressive treatments were not uniform, and this may have added variability to patient repertoires. Healthy twins showed more clonotype sharing with others than IBD patients, especially patients with disease activity.

As for this clonotype: The target antigen is unknown.

CDR1 and CDR2 from the germline V gene are MGHRA and YSYEKL. This CDR3 has 16 amino acids. Template-switch reactions added UMIs with a 6-nucleotide sample barcode. After re-calling the 5' RACE reads, TCRdb lists one entry per CDR3 protein, DNA absent. The specimen's table records about 140,000 distinct CDR3 sequences. The chain couples TRBV4-1 to TRBJ2-2; TCRdb lists TRBD2, though no DNA is available to test this call. Sequenced input: blood. The clonotype was recovered from a human donor with ulcerative colitis or Crohn's disease, or a healthy co-twin of an affected twin (not recorded which). CDR3 in amino acids: CASSQGTSANTGELFF.